This T cell receptor beta chain was identified in a study of blood T cell repertoires in COVID-19. Participants reported their clinical history, and cohort assignment relied on those reports. Per the germline V gene, CDR1 is MNHEY and CDR2 is SMNVEV (reference sequence). Trimming removed 7 bases from V and 5 bases from J, with 18 bases in between. There are 15 residues in the CDR3. Assay used: immunoSEQ multiplex PCR; TCRdb lists only in-frame clones, some missing. Of roughly 350,000 clones listed, around 90% were seen once; the top ten hold less than 20%. This chain uses TRBV27 with TRBJ2-1, with D possibly TRBD2 on 5 matching bases. The sequencing sample was made of PBMCs or T cells enriched from blood (not recorded which). The clonotype originates from a woman in her twenties or thirties who had recovered from COVID-19. The CDR3 protein is CASTIRGTKDNEQFF. In nucleotides, the CDR3 is TGTGCCAGCACCATCCGGGGAACGAAGGACAATGAGCAGTTCTTC.